The 29 T cell receptor beta chains reported below all come from one sample, sequenced in a study of blood T cell repertoires in COVID-19. Profiled with immunoSEQ multiplex PCR; TCRdb holds only in-frame clones, not every one. The data show 200,000 to 300,000 clones, 80% to 90% seen once. Sequenced: peripheral blood. The receptors derive from a man older than 75 with acute or convalescent COVID-19.

For this clone: Distinct nucleotide sequences in the sample also encode this CDR3. The chain is built from TRBV7-3 and TRBJ1-1; maybe TRBD1 (5 bases). This CDR3 has 13 amino acids. V was cut by 2 bases and J by 3 bases, with 7 bases left in between. Germline V gives CDR1 SGHTA, CDR2 FQGTGA. CDR3 protein: CASSLDRDTEAFF. CDR3 sequence (DNA): TGTGCCAGCAGCTTAGACAGAGACACTGAAGCTTTCTTT.

The chain is built from TRBV2 and TRBJ2-5; 10 nucleotides line up with TRBD2. The CDR3 is made up of 15 amino acids. Germline V gives CDR1 SNHLY, CDR2 FYNNEI. V lost 9 bases to trimming and J lost 1 base; unmatched junction nucleotides: 8. The CDR3 protein is CASRTSGGGQETQYF. In DNA form, the CDR3 reads TGTGCCAGTAGGACTAGCGGAGGGGGCCAAGAGACCCAGTACTTC.

The chain employs TRBV28 and TRBJ2-1; D perhaps matches TRBD1 (6 bases). Trimming stripped 6 bases from V and 3 bases from J, with 9 bases between. The germline V gene has CDR1 MDHEN and CDR2 SYDVKM. The CDR3 covers 13 residues. CDR3 bases: TGTGCCAGCAGAAGGGACAACTACAATGAGCAGTTCTTC. Its translation is CASRRDNYNEQFF.

The chain carries TRBV28 and TRBJ2-1; no clear D. Trimming removed 5 bases at V and 12 bases at J, with 14 bases between. The CDR3 loop spans 12 amino acids. CDR1 and CDR2 from the germline V gene are MDHEN and SYDVKM. CDR3 protein: CASSPQLHGQFF. As DNA, the CDR3 is TGTGCCAGCAGTCCGCAACTACATGGGCAGTTCTTC.

The chain uses TRBV5-6 and TRBJ2-7; 7 nucleotides agree with TRBD2. Germline V CDR1 and CDR2: SGHDT, YYEEEE. The V gene end was trimmed by 5 bases and the J gene end by 4 bases; junction bases not matched to a gene: 15. The CDR3 extends over 16 amino acids. The CDR3 reads CASSFYGPSGLYEQYF. The CDR3 region has the DNA TGTGCCAGCAGTTTCTATGGTCCTAGCGGCCTATACGAGCAGTACTTC.

The gene calls are TRBV19 and TRBJ2-5, with D tentatively TRBD1 (6 bases). CDR1 and CDR2 from the germline V gene are LNHDA and SQIVND (reference sequence). The CDR3 covers 13 residues. V gave up 7 bases and J gave up 12 bases, with 21 bases separating them. CDR3 coding DNA: TGTGCCAGTACCGTAACCGCCGAGGGACATAAGTACTTC. This codes for CASTVTAEGHKYF.

This rearrangement joins TRBV3-1 (or the pseudogene TRBV3-2) to TRBJ2-7; TRBD1 might be the D (5 bases). This CDR3 comprises 14 residues. Germline V gene lookup returns CDR1 LGHDT and CDR2 YNNKEL (reference sequence). The V end lost 2 bases, the J end lost 2 bases, and 10 bases lay between the germline ends. The CDR3 region is CASSQQPGTYEQYF. CDR3 nucleotides: TGTGCCAGCAGCCAACAGCCAGGGACCTACGAGCAGTACTTC.

The chain is built from TRBV12-5 and TRBJ2-6, with D perhaps TRBD1 (7 bases). Germline V gene data show CDR1 as LGHNT and CDR2 as FRNRAP. The CDR3 consists of 15 residues. V dropped 3 bases and J dropped 9 bases, with 15 bases sitting between them. The CDR3, as DNA: TGTGCTAGTGGTTTCCCCCACAGGGGAGGCAACGTCCTGACTTTC. It translates to CASGFPHRGGNVLTF.

This rearrangement joins TRBV7-8 to TRBJ1-1; TRBD1 aligns across 7 bases. This CDR3 spans 15 amino acids. Germline CDR1 SGHVS, CDR2 FQNEAQ. Germline trimming cut 1 base from V and 5 bases from J; bases unmatched to any gene: 7. The CDR3 sequence: CASSLVGTGVTEAFF. For the CDR3, the DNA is TGTGCCAGCAGCTTAGTAGGTACAGGGGTAACTGAAGCTTTCTTT.

In its sample, this clone was seen once. V gene TRBV28 combines with J gene TRBJ2-7; 9 positions match TRBD2. The CDR3 is 13 residues long. The V gene's germline CDR1 is MDHEN and CDR2 SYDVKM. The ends lost 9 bases at V and 4 bases at J; junction bases unmatched: 7. DNA of the CDR3: TGTGCCAGTGGGACTAGCTCATCATACGAGCAGTACTTC. Encoded protein: CASGTSSSYEQYF.

The chain has TRBV6-5 and TRBJ1-1; no reliable D call. Germline CDR1 MNHEY, CDR2 SVGAGI. V shed 6 bases and J shed 1 base, with 3 bases lying between them. The CDR3 runs to 11 residues. CDR3: CASSKNTEAFF. The CDR3 nucleotides read TGTGCCAGCAGCAAGAACACTGAAGCTTTCTTT.

The rearrangement links TRBV7-9 to TRBJ2-3, with 10 nucleotides matching TRBD2. This CDR3 is 17 amino acids long. From germline, CDR1 is SEHNR and CDR2 FQNEAQ (reference sequence). V shed 4 bases, J shed 2 bases, and the junction held 9 bases outside the gene matches. CDR3 sequence: CASSSRTSGTLTDTQYF. In nucleotides, the CDR3 is TGTGCCAGCAGCTCAAGGACTAGCGGTACCCTCACAGATACGCAGTATTTT.

V usage is TRBV10-3 and J usage is TRBJ1-1, with TRBD1 as a possible D gene (5 bases). The CDR3 extends over 14 amino acids. The germline V and J ends were trimmed by 3 bases and 3 bases, with 11 bases remaining between them. The germline CDR1 and CDR2 sequences are ENHRY and SYGVKD. The CDR3 sequence is CAISERDSDTEAFF. CDR3 bases: TGTGCCATCAGTGAAAGGGACTCCGACACTGAAGCTTTCTTT.

The rearrangement uses TRBV10-3 and TRBJ2-1; 14 nucleotides match TRBD2. The CDR3 has 17 amino acids. CDR1 is ENHRY and CDR2 is SYGVKD in the germline V gene. V dropped 5 bases and J dropped 5; count of bases not matched to a gene: 8. In DNA, the CDR3 is TGTGCCATCAGTCGATCGACTAGCGGGAGGGGTAACAATGAGCAGTTCTTC. It encodes CAISRSTSGRGNNEQFF.

The J gene is TRBJ2-7, the V gene TRBV6-6, with D possibly being TRBD2 (6 bases). CDR3 length equals 14 residues. The germline CDR1 and CDR2 sequences are MNHNY and SVGAGI (reference sequence). V dropped 6 bases and J dropped 2 bases, with 14 bases sitting between them. The CDR3 is CASSHGGNPYEQYF. CDR3 sequence (DNA): TGTGCCAGCAGCCATGGAGGGAACCCCTACGAGCAGTACTTC.

This chain joins TRBV6-4 and TRBJ1-6; D not certain. Germline V gene data show CDR1 as MRHNA and CDR2 as SNTAGT. V lost 6 bases, J lost 6 bases, and 18 bases lay in between. The CDR3 is 16 residues long. This CDR3 is CASRSGGSDRNSPLHF. Written as DNA, the CDR3 is TGTGCCAGCAGATCCGGAGGCAGTGACCGTAATTCACCCCTCCACTTT.

In the case of this clone: Distinct nucleotide sequences in the sample also encode this CDR3. The V call is TRBV5-1, the J call TRBJ2-5; D may be TRBD1 (6 bases). The V gene lost 2 bases and the J gene lost 2 bases, with 10 bases spanning the gap. The CDR3 contains 14 residues. The V gene's germline CDR1 is SGHRS and CDR2 YFSETQ. Written as DNA, the CDR3 is TGCGCCAGCAGCTTTCAGGGGATACAAGAGACCCAGTACTTC. It yields the protein CASSFQGIQETQYF.

The gene calls are TRBV18 and TRBJ2-7; D may be TRBD2 (5 bases). V shed 3 bases and J shed 4 bases, with 13 bases lying between them. The CDR3 contains 14 residues. Germline V gene lookup returns CDR1 KGHSH and CDR2 LQKENI. The CDR3 DNA follows: TGTGCCAGCTCACCCCGACTAAACGGGTACGAGCAGTACTTC. Its translation: CASSPRLNGYEQYF.

The rearrangement joins TRBV6-2 or TRBV6-3 to TRBJ1-5; tentative D call: TRBD1 (6 bases). The CDR3 totals 15 residues. Germline V gene lookup returns CDR1 MNHEY and CDR2 SVGEGT. Trimming left V 3 bases short and J 1 base short, with 10 bases between. The CDR3 region has the DNA TGTGCCAGCAGTTATCCCAGGGGCAGCAATCAGCCCCAGCATTTT. It translates to CASSYPRGSNQPQHF.

The CDR3: CASSLTGNGYTF. CDR3 coding DNA: TGTGCCAGCAGCTTAACGGGGAACGGCTACACCTTC. The chain uses TRBV7-9 and TRBJ1-2; no definite D call. Trimming removed 2 bases at V and 8 bases at J, with 9 bases between. This CDR3 is built from 12 residues. Looked up from germline, CDR1 is SEHNR and CDR2 is FQNEAQ (reference sequence).

This clone has more than one count but fewer than ten. The rearrangement joins TRBV4-2 to TRBJ1-5; 7 nucleotides agree with TRBD1. Trimming at V came to 4 bases and at J to 10 bases, leaving 13 bases not matched to a gene. The CDR3 has 15 amino acids. Germline CDR1 LGHNA, CDR2 YNFKEQ. As DNA, the CDR3 is TGTGCCAGCAGCCGTTCGACAGGGTTTATGGAACCCCAGCATTTT. It specifies CASSRSTGFMEPQHF.

The chain has TRBV19 and TRBJ2-3; 8 nucleotides align to TRBD2. The CDR3 is made up of 15 amino acids. CDR1 and CDR2 from the germline V gene are LNHDA and SQIVND (reference sequence). The V and J ends lost 2 bases and 4 bases, in that order; junction bases with no gene match: 5. CDR3 in amino acids: CASSITSGPPDTQYF. The CDR3 DNA reads as TGTGCCAGTAGTATAACTAGCGGCCCACCAGATACGCAGTATTTT.

The chain links TRBV19 to TRBJ2-7, with D possibly being TRBD1 (7 bases). The CDR3 loop spans 15 amino acids. V dropped 5 bases and J dropped 3 bases, with 17 bases sitting between them. The germline gives CDR1 LNHDA, CDR2 SQIVND (reference sequence). The CDR3 is CASSEQGGSGYEQYF. DNA for the CDR3: TGTGCCAGTAGTGAGCAGGGGGGAAGTGGCTACGAGCAGTACTTC.

The rearrangement joins TRBV27 to TRBJ2-1; D is perhaps TRBD1 (5 bases). Germline CDR1 is MNHEY and CDR2 is SMNVEV (reference sequence). Between the trimmed V and J ends, which lost 6 bases and 3 bases, there was a span of 9 bases. This CDR3 is 13 amino acids long. This chain's CDR3 is CASRDTNYNEQFF. DNA for the CDR3: TGTGCCAGCAGGGACACAAACTACAATGAGCAGTTCTTC.

J is TRBJ2-1 and V is TRBV5-1, with D possibly being TRBD2 (6 bases). Per germline, CDR1 SGHRS and CDR2 YFSETQ. This CDR3 is 15 amino acids long. V lost 0 bases and J lost 8, with 15 bases in between. The CDR3 region has the DNA TGCGCCAGCAGCTTGGACCTTTACGGAGGGGATGAGCAGTTCTTC. Protein: CASSLDLYGGDEQFF.

This rearrangement joins TRBV9 to TRBJ2-1, with 11 nucleotides matching TRBD1. The CDR3 spans 15 residues. After removal of 3 bases from V and 3 bases from J, the junction contained 2 bases not matched to a gene. Germline-derived CDR1 and CDR2 are SGDLS and YYNGEE. The CDR3 nucleotides read TGTGCCAGCAGCGCGGACAGGGGGCTCTACAATGAGCAGTTCTTC. Amino acid sequence: CASSADRGLYNEQFF.

This chain links TRBV27 with TRBJ2-1, with 12 bases fitting TRBD2. The CDR3 contains 18 residues. The junction had 11 bases not matched to a gene; V was cut back by 3 bases and J by 5 bases. The germline CDR1 and CDR2 sequences are MNHEY and SMNVEV (reference sequence). CDR3 in amino acids: CASSFLFRLAGEDNEQFF. CDR3 DNA: TGTGCCAGCAGTTTCCTTTTTCGACTAGCGGGAGAGGACAATGAGCAGTTCTTC.

The rearrangement links TRBV5-8 to TRBJ2-1; 8 bases are shared with TRBD2. The V segment lost 2 bases and the J segment 7 bases; nucleotides outside the gene matches: 2. The CDR3 has 13 residues. Germline CDR1 SGHTS, CDR2 YDEGEE. The CDR3 nucleotides read TGTGCCAGCAGCTTATCGGGAGGGAATGAGCAGTTCTTC. This sequence encodes CASSLSGGNEQFF.

The CDR3: CASSPVTGSGEKLFF. The CDR3 coding sequence is TGCGCCAGCAGCCCAGTGACGGGATCGGGGGAAAAACTGTTTTTT. The rearrangement links TRBV4-3 to TRBJ1-4, with no clear D. The CDR3 length is 15 residues. Germline loops: CDR1 LGHNA, CDR2 YSLEER. V was clipped by 4 bases and J by 8 bases, with 17 bases between them.